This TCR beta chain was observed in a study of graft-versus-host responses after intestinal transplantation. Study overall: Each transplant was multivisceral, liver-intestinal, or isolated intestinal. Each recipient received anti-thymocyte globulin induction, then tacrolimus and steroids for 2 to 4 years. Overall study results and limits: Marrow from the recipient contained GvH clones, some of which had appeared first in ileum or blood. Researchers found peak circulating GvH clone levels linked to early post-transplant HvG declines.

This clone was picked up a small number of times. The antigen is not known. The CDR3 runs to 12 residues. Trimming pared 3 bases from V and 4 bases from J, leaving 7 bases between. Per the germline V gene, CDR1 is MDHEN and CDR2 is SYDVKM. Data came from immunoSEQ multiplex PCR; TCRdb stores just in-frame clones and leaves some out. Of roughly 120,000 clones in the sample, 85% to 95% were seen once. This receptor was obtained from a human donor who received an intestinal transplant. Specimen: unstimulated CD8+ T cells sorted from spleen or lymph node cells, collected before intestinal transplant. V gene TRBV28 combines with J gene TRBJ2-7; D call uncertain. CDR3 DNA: TGTGCCAGCAGTTTCAGACCGTACGAGCAGTACTTC. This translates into CASSFRPYEQYF.